These 5 T cell receptor beta chains came from one sample sequenced in a study of blood T cell repertoires in COVID-19. TCRdb's copy holds only in-frame clones and misses some; the assay was immunoSEQ multiplex PCR. This table holds around 700,000 clones, 70% to 90% found once. Sequencing was carried out using peripheral blood. The source is a woman aged 18 to 35 with acute or convalescent COVID-19.

This clone was recorded only once. The rearrangement uses TRBV4-3 and TRBJ1-1, with D possibly matching TRBD1 (6 bases). The CDR3 is made up of 17 amino acids. Germline V gene lookup returns CDR1 LGHNA and CDR2 YSLEER. V was clipped by 0 bases and J by 3 bases, with 17 bases between them. CDR3 in amino acids: CASSQDLGQAGDTEAFF. CDR3 nucleotide sequence: TGCGCCAGCAGCCAAGATCTGGGCCAGGCAGGGGACACTGAAGCTTTCTTT.

The chain is built from TRBV3-1 (or the pseudogene TRBV3-2) and TRBJ2-3; D uncertain. The CDR3 has 14 amino acids. Germline V gives CDR1 LGHDT, CDR2 YNNKEL (reference sequence). Deletions cut 0 bases from V and 7 bases from J, with 11 bases between. Written as DNA, the CDR3 is TGTGCCAGCAGCCAAGAAAGTGGCCCCCATACGCAGTATTTT. It is translated as CASSQESGPHTQYF.

There are a few counts of this clone. V usage is TRBV25-1 and J usage is TRBJ2-2; 10 positions agree with TRBD1. Germline trimming cut 4 bases from V and 3 bases from J; bases unmatched to any gene: 2. The CDR3 contains 15 residues. Germline assignment: CDR1 MGHDK and CDR2 SYGVNS. CDR3 sequence reads: CASSVGQGDTGELFF. CDR3 nucleotide sequence: TGTGCCAGCAGTGTAGGACAGGGGGACACCGGGGAGCTGTTTTTT.

This chain joins TRBV4-1 and TRBJ2-7; D uncertain. The V end lost 4 bases, the J end lost 4 bases, and 11 bases lay between the germline ends. The germline CDR1 and CDR2 sequences are MGHRA and YSYEKL. CDR3 length: 13 amino acids. The CDR3 DNA sequence: TGCGCCAGCAGCCCCGGTGCCTTTTACGAGCAGTACTTC. Translated: CASSPGAFYEQYF.

V and J are TRBV9 and TRBJ1-2, with 7 bases lining up with TRBD1. The V segment lost 3 bases and the J segment 3 bases; nucleotides outside the gene matches: 8. This CDR3 comprises 15 residues. CDR1 and CDR2 (germline): SGDLS, YYNGEE. CDR3 in amino acids: CASSAYRGLDYGYTF. The CDR3 DNA reads TGTGCCAGCAGCGCATACAGGGGATTGGACTATGGCTACACCTTC.